This TCR beta chain was recorded in a study of blood T cell repertoires in COVID-19. TCRdb's table, derived via immunoSEQ multiplex PCR, lists solely in-frame clones and lacks some. The top ten hold 9% to 14% of the sample, which has around 100,000 clones, around four fifths seen once. CDR1 is SGHKS, CDR2 YYEKEE, per germline (reference sequence). CDR3 length: 14 amino acids. V lost 1 base and J 5 bases, leaving 9 bases between the germline ends. The sequence came from a woman in her 70s with acute or convalescent COVID-19. The chain uses TRBV5-5 and TRBJ1-4, with D perhaps TRBD1 (5 bases). Input material: peripheral blood. Written as DNA, the CDR3 is TGTGCCAGCAGCTTGCAGGGCCTCAATGAAAAACTGTTTTTT. Encoded protein: CASSLQGLNEKLFF.